Listed here is a single TCR beta chain. V dropped 2 bases and J dropped 4 bases, with 12 bases sitting between them. The CDR3 extends over 15 amino acids. CDR1 MNHEY and CDR2 SVGEGT come from the germline V gene. Per the original methods: Nucleated cell number was recorded as an estimate derived from reference gene primer amplification. Repertoires were generated with immunoSEQ multiplex PCR, while TCRdb's copy carries only in-frame clones and drops some. V and J calls and clone size are given by that table; D and trimming were obtained from the DNA. The table records around 230,000 clones, under 90% of them present only once. The record originates from a study of blood T cell repertoires in COVID-19. Background on the study: Spain, Italy and the United States supplied samples that represented acute and convalescent COVID-19. The analysed material was cDNA or gDNA that came from T cells, B-cell-depleted T cells, or PBMCs.

The chain links TRBV6-2 or TRBV6-3 to TRBJ1-5; possibly TRBD1 for D (6 bases). Sequencing was done on a sample of peripheral blood. This TCR was sampled from a woman aged 40 to 50 with active or convalescent COVID-19. In DNA, the CDR3 is TGTGCCAGCAGTTACCAGACAGGTGGTAATCAGCCCCAGCATTTT. It specifies CASSYQTGGNQPQHF.